These 10 T cell receptor beta chains were all obtained from the same sample, sequenced in a study of blood T cell repertoires in COVID-19. Using immunoSEQ multiplex PCR, the repertoire was profiled, and TCRdb retains in-frame clones only, with some absent. Of some 670,000 clones listed, just under 90% were seen once; the top ten hold roughly 0.26%. The source material was peripheral blood. These receptors originate from a young woman with acute or convalescent COVID-19.

The gene calls are TRBV5-5 and TRBJ1-4; D unclear. CDR1 and CDR2 from the germline V gene are SGHKS and YYEKEE (reference sequence). V lost 8 bases to trimming and J lost 0 bases, with 11 bases between them. The CDR3 extends over 14 amino acids. The CDR3 region has the DNA TGTGCCAGTACGCCAGGTTCAACTAATGAAAAACTGTTTTTT. It encodes CASTPGSTNEKLFF.

The chain couples TRBV21-1 to TRBJ1-5; the D call of TRBD1 is as the table states it, not checked on the DNA. TRBV21-1 is described as a pseudogene. The CDR3 spans 18 residues. CDR3 coding DNA: TGTGCCAGCAGCAATCCCCCGGGACAGGGCCAGCTAGATCAGCCCCAGCATTTT. Its protein product is CASSNPPGQGQLDQPQHF.

The V and J genes are TRBV24-1 and TRBJ1-2; perhaps TRBD1 as D (6 bases). This CDR3 spans 12 amino acids. In germline, CDR1 is KGHDR, CDR2 SFDVKD. Trimming stripped 4 bases from V and 6 bases from J, with 8 bases between. The chain's CDR3 is CATSDRGHGYTF. The CDR3 DNA sequence: TGTGCCACCAGTGACAGGGGACATGGCTACACCTTC.

This clone appeared a few times. The genes are TRBV2 and TRBJ1-1; the match to TRBD1 covers 9 bases. The CDR3 length is 12 residues. The V gene end was trimmed by 6 bases and the J gene end by 10 bases; junction bases not matched to a gene: 6. The germline CDR1 and CDR2 sequences are SNHLY and FYNNEI. The CDR3 region has the DNA TGTGCCAGCAGATACGGGGGACAGGGAGCTTTCTTT. Translating it yields CASRYGGQGAFF.

This chain links TRBV2 with TRBJ1-4; a possible D gene is TRBD1 (6 bases). The CDR3 loop spans 17 amino acids. V was clipped by 7 bases and J by 4 bases, with 22 bases between them. Germline-derived CDR1 and CDR2 are SNHLY and FYNNEI. As DNA, the CDR3 is TGTGCCAGCATGGTGGCAGGGGTTGGTGGGTTTAATGAAAAACTGTTTTTT. Protein sequence: CASMVAGVGGFNEKLFF.

This sequence joins TRBV24-1 and TRBJ2-2, with TRBD1 identical over 7 bases. J lost 6 bases, V lost 4 bases, and 10 bases had no gene match. Germline assignment: CDR1 KGHDR and CDR2 SFDVKD. This CDR3 is built from 16 residues. CDR3 sequence: CATSDTTGFTAGELFF. The CDR3 nucleotides read TGTGCCACCAGTGACACGACAGGGTTTACAGCCGGGGAGCTGTTTTTT.

Concerning this clone: At one end the junction does not follow the germline gene, possibly because of a read error. The rearrangement joins TRBV2 to TRBJ2-2; 8 bases line up with TRBD1. The CDR3 loop spans 13 amino acids. The germline V gene has CDR1 SNHLY and CDR2 FYNNEI. The CDR3, as DNA: TGTGCCAGCAGTGAAGCTTACAGGGGGGAACTGTTTTTT. It translates to CASSEAYRGELFF.

The chain is built from TRBV11-2 and TRBJ1-1; D uncertain. The CDR3 sequence is 14 residues long. Germline V gene sequence: CDR1 SGHAT, CDR2 FQNNGV. Trimming removed 5 bases from V and 5 bases from J, with 15 bases in between. The CDR3 region is CASSPSRGITEAFF. As DNA, the CDR3 is TGTGCCAGCAGCCCCTCGCGGGGTATTACTGAAGCTTTCTTT.

This rearrangement joins TRBV7-9 to TRBJ1-3; no clear D gene. V was trimmed by 3 bases and J by 8 bases, leaving 5 bases between them. Germline V gives CDR1 SEHNR, CDR2 FQNEAQ (reference sequence). The CDR3 runs to 11 residues. CDR3 DNA sequence: TGTGCCAGCAGCTTTGTAGACACCATATATTTT. It encodes CASSFVDTIYF.

This clone was recorded a few times. This chain uses TRBV9 with TRBJ1-2; 8 nucleotides match TRBD1. The germline V gene has CDR1 SGDLS and CDR2 YYNGEE. After removal of 5 bases from V and 6 bases from J, the junction contained 15 bases not matched to a gene. The CDR3 spans 16 residues. DNA for the CDR3: TGTGCCAGCAGGGCACAGAATATAGGACAGGGTCATGGCTACACCTTC. Its translation: CASRAQNIGQGHGYTF. The full variable domain, in which reference TRBV9 and TRBJ1-2 provide the parts outside the CDR3, is DSGVTQTPKHLITATGQRVTLRCSPRSGDLSVYWYQQSLDQGLQFLIQYYNGEERAKGNILERFSAQQFPDLHSELNLSSLELGDSALYFCASRAQNIGQGHGYTFGSGTRLTVV.